The source of this TCR beta chain is a study of T cell responses to AZD1222 COVID-19 vaccine. General study findings and limits: Along spike, vaccine-associated CD4 TCRs were found throughout, with dominance at 160-218 and 743-854.

This clone is a singleton in its sample. The antigen remains undetermined. V was pared by 5 bases and J by 1 base, with 7 bases of the junction left unmatched. Germline V gene lookup returns CDR1 LGHDT and CDR2 YNNKEL (reference sequence). This CDR3 is built from 16 residues. Sequencing was performed with immunoSEQ multiplex PCR; in TCRdb, only in-frame clones are kept and a portion is missing. The table shows some 130,000 clones, with 84% occurring only once. The clonotype originates from an adult in good health. The chain recombines TRBV3-1 (or the pseudogene TRBV3-2) with TRBJ2-5; 10 nucleotides line up with TRBD2. The specimen was peripheral blood, collected on day 0 of AZD1222 vaccination. This chain's CDR3 is CASSSGLAQTQETQYF. As DNA, the CDR3 is TGTGCCAGCAGCTCGGGACTAGCGCAAACCCAAGAGACCCAGTACTTC.